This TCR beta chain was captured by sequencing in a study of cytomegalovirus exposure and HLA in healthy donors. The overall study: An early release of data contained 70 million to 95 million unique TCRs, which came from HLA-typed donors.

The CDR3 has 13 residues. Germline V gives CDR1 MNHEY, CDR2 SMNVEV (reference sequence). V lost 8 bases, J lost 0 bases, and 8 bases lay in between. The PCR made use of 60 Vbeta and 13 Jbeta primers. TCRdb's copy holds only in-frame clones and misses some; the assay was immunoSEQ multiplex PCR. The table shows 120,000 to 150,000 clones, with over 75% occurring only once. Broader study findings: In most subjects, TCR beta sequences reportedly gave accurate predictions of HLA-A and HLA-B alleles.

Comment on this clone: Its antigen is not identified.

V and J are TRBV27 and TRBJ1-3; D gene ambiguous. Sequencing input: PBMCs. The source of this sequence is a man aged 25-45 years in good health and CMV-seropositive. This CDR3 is CASHGVSGNTIYF. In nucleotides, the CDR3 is TGTGCCAGCCACGGAGTCTCTGGAAACACCATATATTTT.